This T cell receptor (beta chain) was documented in a study of radiation and T cells in renal cell carcinoma. Assay: immunoSEQ multiplex PCR; the TCRdb copy retains only in-frame clones and omits some. This table has approximately 150,000 clones, roughly 83% appearing once. Time point of the sample: baseline pretreatment blood. Sample treatment: 15 Gy SBRT to primary tumor, nephrectomy 4 weeks later. Blood was sampled at baseline, 2 weeks and 4 weeks after SBRT. This sequence originates from a woman aged 45-65 years with renal cell carcinoma. The sample was blood, taken from a patient whose treatment included radiotherapy and nephrectomy.

The CDR3 DNA reads TGTGCCAGCAACCTACTCAGGGCCTATAATTCACCCCTCCACTTT. It encodes CASNLLRAYNSPLHF. The chain carries TRBV6-5 and TRBJ1-6, with a tentative D call TRBD1 (5 bases). V shed 7 bases and J shed 2 bases, with 12 bases lying between them. CDR3 size: 15 residues. Germline V gene lookup returns CDR1 MNHEY and CDR2 SVGAGI.